The text below deals with one T cell receptor beta chain. These data are taken from a study of cytomegalovirus exposure and HLA in healthy donors. Vbeta (60) and Jbeta (13) primers were used in the PCR. The table came from immunoSEQ multiplex PCR; TCRdb's copy has only in-frame clones and leaves some out. Among roughly 130,000 clones listed, 65% to 75% were seen once. Germline V lookup: CDR1 SGDLS, CDR2 YYNGEE. CDR3 length equals 14 residues. The V end lost 1 base, the J end lost 6 bases, and 11 bases lay between the germline ends. The sequenced sample was PBMCs. This chain links TRBV9 with TRBJ2-1, with D possibly matching TRBD2 (6 bases). The TCR originated in a woman between 45 and 65 years old in good health and CMV-seropositive. The chain's CDR3 is CASSVSGDLNEQFF. CDR3 nucleotide sequence: TGTGCCAGCAGCGTATCGGGGGACCTCAATGAGCAGTTCTTC. The full variable domain, its missing parts supplied by reference TRBV9 and TRBJ2-1, is DSGVTQTPKHLITATGQRVTLRCSPRSGDLSVYWYQQSLDQGLQFLIQYYNGEERAKGNILERFSAQQFPDLHSELNLSSLELGDSALYFCASSVSGDLNEQFFGPGTRLTVL.